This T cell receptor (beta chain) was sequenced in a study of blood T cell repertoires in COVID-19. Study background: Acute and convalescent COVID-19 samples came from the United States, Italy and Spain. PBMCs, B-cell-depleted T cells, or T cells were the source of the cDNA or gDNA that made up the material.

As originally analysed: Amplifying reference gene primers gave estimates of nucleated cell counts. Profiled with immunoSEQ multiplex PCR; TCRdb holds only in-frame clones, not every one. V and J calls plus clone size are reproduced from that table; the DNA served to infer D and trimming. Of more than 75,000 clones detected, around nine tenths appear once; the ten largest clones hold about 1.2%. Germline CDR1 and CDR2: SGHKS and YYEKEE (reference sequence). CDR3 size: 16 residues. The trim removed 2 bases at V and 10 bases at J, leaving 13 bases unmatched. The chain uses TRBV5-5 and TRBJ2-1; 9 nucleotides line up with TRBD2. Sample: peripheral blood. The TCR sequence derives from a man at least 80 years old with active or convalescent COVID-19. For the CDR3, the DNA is TGTGCCAGCAGCTTAGAAGCTAGCGGGATCTCAAAAGAGCAGTTCTTC. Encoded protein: CASSLEASGISKEQFF.